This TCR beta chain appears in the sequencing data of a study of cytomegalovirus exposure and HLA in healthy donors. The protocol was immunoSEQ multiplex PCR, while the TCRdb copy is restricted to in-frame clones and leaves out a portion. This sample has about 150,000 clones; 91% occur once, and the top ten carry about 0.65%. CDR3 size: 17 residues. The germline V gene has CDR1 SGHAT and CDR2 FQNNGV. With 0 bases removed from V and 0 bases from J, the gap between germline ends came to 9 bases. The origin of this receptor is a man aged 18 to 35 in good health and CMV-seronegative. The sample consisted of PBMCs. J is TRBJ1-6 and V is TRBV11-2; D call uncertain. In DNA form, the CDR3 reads TGTGCCAGCAGCTTAGATCGGGGAGGCTCCTATAATTCACCCCTCCACTTT. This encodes CASSLDRGGSYNSPLHF.